These T cell receptor beta chains were read from a single sample in a study of shared clonotypes between healthy human individuals. This table comes from immunoSEQ multiplex PCR, and its TCRdb copy is limited to in-frame clones, with some not included. The sample consists of some 2,000,000 clones, nearly 97% of them appearing once. Input material: naive CD4+ T cells sorted from blood. All receptors come from a man in his late teens or twenties in good health. Each CDR3 is given with its conserved first and last residue. A D gene is named only where the DNA matches it firmly. Expanded clones get a size class; other rows say once, few or many, or leave the size out.

J gene,V gene,clone size,D gene,CDR3 DNA,CDR3 protein
TRBJ1-5,TRBV4-1,.,.,TGCGCCAGCAGCCAAGAGGGGCAGAACAATCAGCCCCAGCATTTT,CASSQEGQNNQPQHF
TRBJ1-2,TRBV9,.,.,TGTGCCAGCAGCGTTGACGGGGGTGGCTATGGCTACACCTTC,CASSVDGGGYGYTF
TRBJ2-5,TRBV7-9,.,.,TGTGCCAGCAGCTTAGACTCCGGGACACCCAGGGAGACCCAGTACTTC,CASSLDSGTPRETQYF
TRBJ2-2,TRBV7-2,.,TRBD2,TGTGCCAGCAGCCTGGGACTACCCACCGGGGAGCTGTTTTTT,CASSLGLPTGELFF
TRBJ2-7,TRBV27,.,TRBD1,TGTGCCAGCAGGTACGGGACAGGTTCGTCCTACGAGCAGTACTTC,CASRYGTGSSYEQYF
TRBJ2-7,TRBV7-2,.,.,TGTGCCAGCAGCTTAGCGACAGTTTACCACTCCTACGAGCAGTACTTC,CASSLATVYHSYEQYF
TRBJ2-7,TRBV29-1,.,.,TGCAGCGTTGAGGGGAGCTCCTACGAGCAGTACTTC,CSVEGSSYEQYF
TRBJ2-5,TRBV5-1,.,.,TGCGCCAGCAAAGCTAACCAAGAGACCCAGTACTTC,CASKANQETQYF
TRBJ1-4,TRBV28,.,.,TGTGCCAGCAGCCTTCCTCGGGTCGGGAATGAAAAACTGTTTTTT,CASSLPRVGNEKLFF
TRBJ1-1,TRBV19,.,.,TGTGCCAGTAGTATAAAAGGGGGGTTGAACACTGAAGCTTTCTTT,CASSIKGGLNTEAFF
TRBJ1-5,TRBV7-9,.,.,TGTGCCAGCAGCTTAAAGGGCCCCTATTGGGGTCAGCCCCAGCATTTT,CASSLKGPYWGQPQHF
TRBJ1-3,TRBV9,.,TRBD1,TGTGCCAGCAGCGTCTCACAGGGGCAGGCTGGAAACACCATATATTTT,CASSVSQGQAGNTIYF
TRBJ1-5,TRBV5-1,.,.,TGCGCCAGCAGCTTCAGGGGCAATCAGCCCCAGCATTTT,CASSFRGNQPQHF
TRBJ2-7,TRBV5-1,.,.,TGCGCCAGCAGCCTTGTCTTTCAGGGTCTTAGCGAGCAGTACTTC,CASSLVFQGLSEQYF
TRBJ2-2,TRBV7-2,.,.,TGTGCCAGCAGCCCCAGGGGGGGAGAAAAGACCGGGGAGCTGTTTTTT,CASSPRGGEKTGELFF
TRBJ1-3,TRBV28,.,.,TGTGCCAGCAGTTTAACTCAGAGCTCTGGAAACACCATATATTTT,CASSLTQSSGNTIYF
TRBJ2-7,TRBV7-2,.,TRBD1,TGTGCCAGCAGCGCCAGGACAGGGGGTTATAACGAGCAGTACTTC,CASSARTGGYNEQYF
TRBJ2-3,TRBV4-1,.,TRBD1,TGCGCCAGCAGCCAAGTTGGTTTTGACAGGGTTATAGATACGCAGTATTTT,CASSQVGFDRVIDTQYF
TRBJ2-5,TRBV30,once,.,TGTGCCTGGGAAGCAGAGACCCAGTACTTC,CAWEAETQYF
TRBJ2-7,TRBV9,once,.,TGTGCCAGCAGCCCCCGGGCAGGGGAGGAGCAGTACTTC,CASSPRAGEEQYF
TRBJ2-1,TRBV18,.,.,TGTGCCAGCTCACCAAGGACAGAGGGTGAGCAGTTCTTC,CASSPRTEGEQFF
TRBJ1-3,TRBV18,.,.,TGTGCCAGCTCACCGACGGACGGCACCACTGGAAACACCATATATTTT,CASSPTDGTTGNTIYF
TRBJ2-7,TRBV6-1,.,.,TGTGCCAGCAGTCCCGGACAGTTTAATGGCTACGAGCAGTACTTC,CASSPGQFNGYEQYF
TRBJ2-5,TRBV29-1,once,.,TGCAGCGTTGAAACTCGAATCGGGCAAGAGACCCAGTACTTC,CSVETRIGQETQYF
TRBJ2-4,TRBV6-4,.,TRBD1,TGTGCCAGCAGTGACTCTACAGGGGGTAAAAACATTCAGTACTTC,CASSDSTGGKNIQYF
TRBJ2-7,TRBV4-1,.,TRBD1,TGCGCCAGCAGCGCCGACAGGGGATACGAGCAGTACTTC,CASSADRGYEQYF
TRBJ1-1,TRBV5-1,.,TRBD1,TGCGCCAGCAGCCCACAGGGGGCTGTGGGCACTGAAGCTTTCTTT,CASSPQGAVGTEAFF
TRBJ1-3,TRBV18,.,TRBD1,TGTGCCAGCTCACTCGACAGGGTTGCTGGAAACACCATATATTTT,CASSLDRVAGNTIYF
TRBJ2-6,TRBV9,.,TRBD1,TGTGCCAGCAGCATAACCCAGGGGGCTGGGGCCAACGTCCTGACTTTC,CASSITQGAGANVLTF
TRBJ2-7,TRBV10-3,.,.,TGTGCCACCCACGAAAGCGCCAACTCCTACGAGCAGTACTTC,CATHESANSYEQYF
TRBJ2-4,TRBV2,.,.,TGTGCCAGCAGTACCAACATTCAGTACTTC,CASSTNIQYF
TRBJ1-2,TRBV5-1,.,.,TGCGCCAGCAGCTCCCTCACCGGGGGTGGCAACTATGGCTACACCTTC,CASSSLTGGGNYGYTF
TRBJ2-7,TRBV18,.,.,TGTGCCAGCTCACCACTCCCAACCTCCTACGAGCAGTACTTC,CASSPLPTSYEQYF
TRBJ1-5,TRBV6-6,.,TRBD1,TGTGCCAGCAGTCGTAATCAGGGGGATAGCAATCAGCCCCAGCATTTT,CASSRNQGDSNQPQHF
TRBJ2-7,TRBV6-5,.,TRBD2,TGTGCCAGCAGTACTAGCGGGAGTGTCTACGAGCAGTACTTC,CASSTSGSVYEQYF
TRBJ1-2,TRBV6-5,.,.,TGTGCCAGCAGACAGACAGGCGGTGCTTTCTATGGCTACACCTTC,CASRQTGGAFYGYTF
TRBJ2-7,TRBV10-2,once,.,TGCGCCAGCTCCCTTTTCGAGACAGGAACCAACTTC,CASSLFETGTNF
TRBJ2-7,TRBV14,once,.,TGTGCCAGCAGCCAAGACGGGTTTGGACACTACTACGAGCAGTACTTC,CASSQDGFGHYYEQYF
TRBJ2-5,TRBV7-8,.,TRBD2,TGTGCCAGCAGCTTCGGGACTAAAGAGACCCAGTACTTC,CASSFGTKETQYF
TRBJ1-1,TRBV20-1,.,TRBD1,TGCAGTGCTATACAGGGGGCAAAAGCTTTCTTT,CSAIQGAKAFF
TRBJ1-2,TRBV6-5,.,.,TGTGCCAGCAGCCGGACACAGGGACCCTATGGCTACACCTTC,CASSRTQGPYGYTF
TRBJ1-5,TRBV2,few,.,TGTGCCAGCAGGGGGGAGAATCAGCCCCAGCATTTT,CASRGENQPQHF
TRBJ2-7,TRBV30,.,TRBD2,TGTGCCTGGACCCGGGGGGGCTCCTACGAGCAGTACTTC,CAWTRGGSYEQYF
TRBJ2-3,TRBV20-1,.,.,TGCAGTGCTGGAGGCACAGATACGCAGTATTTT,CSAGGTDTQYF
TRBJ1-2,TRBV2,.,.,TGTGCCACCCAGACCTATGGCTACACCTTC,CATQTYGYTF
TRBJ2-7,TRBV5-1,.,.,TGCGCCAGCAGCGTGGACAGTCCGGCCTCCTACGAGCAGTACTTC,CASSVDSPASYEQYF
TRBJ2-7,TRBV30,.,.,TGTGCCTGGAAAGTGGGGACCAGCTCCTACGAGCAGTACTTC,CAWKVGTSSYEQYF
TRBJ1-3,TRBV30,few,.,TGTGCCTGGAGGGGCTCTGGAAACACCATATATTTT,CAWRGSGNTIYF
TRBJ2-1,TRBV7-2,.,.,TGTGCCAGCAGCTCCCAAGCGGGCAGCTCCTACAATGAGCAGTTCTTC,CASSSQAGSSYNEQFF
TRBJ2-7,TRBV7-2,.,.,TGTGCCAGCAGCGGTAGGGGACTTAGCTCCTACGAGCAGTACTTC,CASSGRGLSSYEQYF
TRBJ2-7,TRBV15,.,.,TGTGCCACACAGCGGAACGCGGAGCCGATCTACGAGCAGTACTTC,CATQRNAEPIYEQYF
TRBJ2-5,TRBV5-1,once,.,TGCGCCAGCAGCGAAGACAGAAGAGTCGGGACCCAGTACTTC,CASSEDRRVGTQYF
TRBJ2-1,TRBV10-3,.,TRBD1,TGTGCCATCAGTATGGACAGGGAGCAGTTCTTC,CAISMDREQFF
TRBJ2-5,TRBV5-1,.,TRBD2,TGCGCCAGCAGCTTGGAAGCGGGGGGATACCCTGGGGAGACCCAGTACTTC,CASSLEAGGYPGETQYF
TRBJ2-7,TRBV5-6,.,.,TGTGCCAGCAGCTTGGGCAGCCCCTACGAGCAGTACTTC,CASSLGSPYEQYF
TRBJ2-1,TRBV9,.,.,TGTGCCAGCAACGGCCTAGGCGCCTCCTACAATGAGCAGTTCTTC,CASNGLGASYNEQFF
TRBJ1-3,TRBV7-9,.,.,TGTGCCAGCAGTCAAGGACGGCCGACTGGAAACACCATATATTTT,CASSQGRPTGNTIYF